Included here is one TCR beta chain sequence, with context. Its antigen is unidentified. Sequencing used immunoSEQ multiplex PCR; TCRdb keeps in-frame clones, though not all of them. The table shows 35,000 to 40,000 clones, with less than 85% occurring only once. This entry is derived from a study of OX40 agonist ivuxolimab in advanced cancers. Across the whole study: In this cohort, patients received ivuxolimab, an agonistic anti-OX40 (CD134) antibody. Study-wide findings and caveats: Partial responders at 0.1-3.0 mg/kg had among the lowest clonal expansion.

The trim removed 1 base at V and 2 bases at J, leaving 10 bases unmatched. CDR1 is LGHNA, CDR2 YNFKEQ, per germline. This CDR3 comprises 18 residues. The chain uses TRBV4-2 and TRBJ2-1; 8 positions match TRBD2. Sequences were derived from CD4+ or CD8+ T cells sorted from blood, sampled in a trial of the OX40 agonist ivuxolimab. The TCR comes from an adult with an advanced solid tumor such as melanoma, head and neck, liver or kidney cancer. The CDR3 DNA follows: TGTGCCAGCAGCCAAGGCAGTGCGGGGGGCGTAACCTACAATGAGCAGTTCTTC. Encoded protein: CASSQGSAGGVTYNEQFF.